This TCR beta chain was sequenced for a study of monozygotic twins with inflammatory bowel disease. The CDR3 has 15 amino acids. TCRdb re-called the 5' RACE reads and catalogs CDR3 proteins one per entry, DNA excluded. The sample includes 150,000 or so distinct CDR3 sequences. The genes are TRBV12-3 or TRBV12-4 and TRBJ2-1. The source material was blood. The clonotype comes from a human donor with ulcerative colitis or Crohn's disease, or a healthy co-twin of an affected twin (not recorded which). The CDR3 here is CASSLEVRSYNEQFF.